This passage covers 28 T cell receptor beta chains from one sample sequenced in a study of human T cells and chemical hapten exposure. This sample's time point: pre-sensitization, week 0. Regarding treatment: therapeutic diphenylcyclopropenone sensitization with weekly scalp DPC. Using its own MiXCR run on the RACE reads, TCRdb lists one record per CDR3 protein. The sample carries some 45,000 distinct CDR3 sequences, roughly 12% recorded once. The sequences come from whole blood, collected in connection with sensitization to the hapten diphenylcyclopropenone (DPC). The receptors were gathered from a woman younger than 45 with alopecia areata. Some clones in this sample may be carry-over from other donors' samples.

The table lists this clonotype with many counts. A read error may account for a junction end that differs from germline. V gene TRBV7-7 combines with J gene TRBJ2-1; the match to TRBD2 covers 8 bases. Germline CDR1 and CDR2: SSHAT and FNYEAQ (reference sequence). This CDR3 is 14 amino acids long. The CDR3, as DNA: TGTGCTAGCAGCTTAAGCGGGAGTAACAATGAGCAGTTCTTC. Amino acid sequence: CASSLSGSNNEQFF.

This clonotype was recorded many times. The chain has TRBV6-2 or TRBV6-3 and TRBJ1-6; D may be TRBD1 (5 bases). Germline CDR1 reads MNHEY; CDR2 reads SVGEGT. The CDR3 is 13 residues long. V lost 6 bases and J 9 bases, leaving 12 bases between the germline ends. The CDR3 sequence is CASRYGAGSPLHF. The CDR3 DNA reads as TGTGCCAGCAGATACGGGGCCGGTTCACCCCTCCACTTT.

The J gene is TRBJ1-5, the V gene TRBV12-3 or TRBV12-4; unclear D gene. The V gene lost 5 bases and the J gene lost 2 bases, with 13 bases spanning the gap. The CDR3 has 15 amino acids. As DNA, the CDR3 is TGTGCCAGCAGTACAGCAGGAGTTCGCAATCAGCCCCAGCATTTT. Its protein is CASSTAGVRNQPQHF.

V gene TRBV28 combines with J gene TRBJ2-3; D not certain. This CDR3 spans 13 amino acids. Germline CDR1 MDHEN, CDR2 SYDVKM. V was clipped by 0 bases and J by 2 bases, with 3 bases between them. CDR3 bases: TGTGCCAGCAGTTTATGGGACACAGATACGCAGTATTTT. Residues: CASSLWDTDTQYF.

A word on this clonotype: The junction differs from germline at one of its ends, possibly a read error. DNA of the CDR3: TGTGTCAGTAGGAAATCTAGCGGGAGCTACAATGAGCAGTTCTTC. Translation gives CVSRKSSGSYNEQFF. The chain joins TRBV19 to TRBJ2-1, with 10 bases fitting TRBD2. In germline, CDR1 is LNHDA, CDR2 SQIVND (reference sequence). CDR3 length: 15 amino acids.

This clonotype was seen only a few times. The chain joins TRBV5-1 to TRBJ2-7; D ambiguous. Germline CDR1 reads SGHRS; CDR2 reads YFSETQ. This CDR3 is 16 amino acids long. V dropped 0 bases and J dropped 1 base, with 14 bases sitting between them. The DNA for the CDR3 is TGCGCCAGCAGCTTGGCGGACGGATCAACTTCCTACGAGCAGTACTTC. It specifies CASSLADGSTSYEQYF.

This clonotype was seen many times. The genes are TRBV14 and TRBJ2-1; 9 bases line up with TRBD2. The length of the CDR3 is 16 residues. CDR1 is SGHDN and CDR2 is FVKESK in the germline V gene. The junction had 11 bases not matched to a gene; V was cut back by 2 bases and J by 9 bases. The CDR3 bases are TGTGCCAGCAGCCAACTTCTCGCGGGAGGGCGGATTGAGCAGTTCTTC. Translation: CASSQLLAGGRIEQFF. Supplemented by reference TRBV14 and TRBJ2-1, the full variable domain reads EAGVTQFPSHSVIEKGQTVTLRCDPISGHDNLYWYRRVMGKEIKFLLHFVKESKQDESGMPNNRFLAERTGGTYSTLKVQPAELEDSGVYFCASSQLLAGGRIEQFFGPGTRLTVL.

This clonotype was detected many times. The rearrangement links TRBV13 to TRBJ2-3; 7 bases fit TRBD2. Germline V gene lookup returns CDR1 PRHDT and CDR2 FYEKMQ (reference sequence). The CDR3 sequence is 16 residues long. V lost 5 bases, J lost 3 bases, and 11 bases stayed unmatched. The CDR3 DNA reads TGTGCCAGCAGCCGGATCCGGGGCGGGAGAACAGATACGCAGTATTTT. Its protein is CASSRIRGGRTDTQYF.

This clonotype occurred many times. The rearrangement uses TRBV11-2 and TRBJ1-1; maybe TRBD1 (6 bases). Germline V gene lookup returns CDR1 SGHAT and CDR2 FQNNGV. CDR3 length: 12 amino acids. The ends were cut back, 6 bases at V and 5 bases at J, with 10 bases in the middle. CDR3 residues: CASRQGGTEAFF. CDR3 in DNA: TGTGCCAGCAGACAAGGGGGGACTGAAGCTTTCTTT.

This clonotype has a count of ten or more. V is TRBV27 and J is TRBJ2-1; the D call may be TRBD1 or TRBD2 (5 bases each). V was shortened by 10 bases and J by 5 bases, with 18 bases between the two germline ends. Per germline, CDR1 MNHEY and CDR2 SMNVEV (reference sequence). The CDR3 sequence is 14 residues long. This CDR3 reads CATGLADYDNEQFF. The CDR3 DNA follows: TGTGCCACGGGGCTGGCAGACTATGACAATGAGCAGTTCTTC.

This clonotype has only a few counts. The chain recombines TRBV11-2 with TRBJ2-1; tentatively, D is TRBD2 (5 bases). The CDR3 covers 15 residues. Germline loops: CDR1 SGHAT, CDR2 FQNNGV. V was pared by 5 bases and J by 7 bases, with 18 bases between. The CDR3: CASSQARGSGNEQFF. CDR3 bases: TGTGCCAGCAGCCAGGCCAGAGGGAGTGGGAATGAGCAGTTCTTC.

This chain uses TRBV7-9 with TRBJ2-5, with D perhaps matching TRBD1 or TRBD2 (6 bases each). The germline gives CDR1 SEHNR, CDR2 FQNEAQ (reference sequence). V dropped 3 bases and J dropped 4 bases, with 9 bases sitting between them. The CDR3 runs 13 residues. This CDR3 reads CASSFTGAETQYF. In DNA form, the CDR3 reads TGTGCCAGCAGCTTTACGGGGGCAGAGACCCAGTACTTC. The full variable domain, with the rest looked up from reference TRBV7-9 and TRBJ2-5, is DTGVSQNPRHKITKRGQNVTFRCDPISEHNRLYWYRQTLGQGPEFLTYFQNEAQLEKSRLLSDRFSAERPKGSFSTLEIQRTEQGDSAMYLCASSFTGAETQYFGPGTRLLVL.

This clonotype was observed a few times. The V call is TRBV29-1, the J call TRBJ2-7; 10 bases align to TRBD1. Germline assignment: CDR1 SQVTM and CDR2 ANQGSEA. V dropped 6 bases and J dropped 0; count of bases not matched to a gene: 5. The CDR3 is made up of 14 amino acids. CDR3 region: CSVTGGWYSYEQYF. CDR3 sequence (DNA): TGCAGCGTGACAGGGGGCTGGTACTCCTACGAGCAGTACTTC.

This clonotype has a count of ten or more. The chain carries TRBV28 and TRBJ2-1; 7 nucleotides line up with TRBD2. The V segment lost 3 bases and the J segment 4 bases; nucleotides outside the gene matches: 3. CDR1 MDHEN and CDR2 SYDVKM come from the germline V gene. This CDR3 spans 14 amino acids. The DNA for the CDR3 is TGTGCCAGCAGTTTGAAAGCGGGATACAATGAGCAGTTCTTC. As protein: CASSLKAGYNEQFF.

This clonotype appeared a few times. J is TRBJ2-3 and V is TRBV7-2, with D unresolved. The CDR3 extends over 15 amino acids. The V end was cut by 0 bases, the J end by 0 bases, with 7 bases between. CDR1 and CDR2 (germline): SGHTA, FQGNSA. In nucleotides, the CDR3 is TGTGCCAGCAGCTTAGCGCCTGGGAGCACAGATACGCAGTATTTT. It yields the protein CASSLAPGSTDTQYF.

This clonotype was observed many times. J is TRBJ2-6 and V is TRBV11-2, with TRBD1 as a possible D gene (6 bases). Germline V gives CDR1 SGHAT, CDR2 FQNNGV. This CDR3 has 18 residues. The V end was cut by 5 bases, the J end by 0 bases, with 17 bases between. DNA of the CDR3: TGTGCCAGCAGCAAAGAGGTCGCCAGGGGCTCTGGGGCCAACGTCCTGACTTTC. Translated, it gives CASSKEVARGSGANVLTF.

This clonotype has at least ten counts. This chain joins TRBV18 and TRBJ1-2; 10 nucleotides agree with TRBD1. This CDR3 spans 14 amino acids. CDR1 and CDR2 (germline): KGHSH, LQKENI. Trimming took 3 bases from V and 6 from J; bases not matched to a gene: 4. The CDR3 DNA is TGTGCCAGCTCACCCTCCGGGACAGGGGATGGCTACACCTTC. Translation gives CASSPSGTGDGYTF.

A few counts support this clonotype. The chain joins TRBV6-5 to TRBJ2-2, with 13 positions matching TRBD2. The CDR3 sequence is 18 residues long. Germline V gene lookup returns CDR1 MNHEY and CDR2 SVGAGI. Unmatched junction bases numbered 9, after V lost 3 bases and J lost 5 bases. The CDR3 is CASSYSTSGRGLTGELFF. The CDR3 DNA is TGTGCCAGCAGTTATTCTACTAGCGGGAGGGGGTTGACCGGGGAGCTGTTTTTT.

Written as DNA, the CDR3 is TGTGCCAGCACCCTTTCCCAAAGGCTCCCGGGACAGGGTAATTCACCCCTCCACTTT. Translated, it gives CASTLSQRLPGQGNSPLHF. V is TRBV7-8 and J is TRBJ1-6; 9 nucleotides match TRBD1. Trimming took 7 bases from V and 6 from J; bases not matched to a gene: 19. Germline lookup yields CDR1 SGHVS and CDR2 FQNEAQ. The CDR3 contains 19 residues.

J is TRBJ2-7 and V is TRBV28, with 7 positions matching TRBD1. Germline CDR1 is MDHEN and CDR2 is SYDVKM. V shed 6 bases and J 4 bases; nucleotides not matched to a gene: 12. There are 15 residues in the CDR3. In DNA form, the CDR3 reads TGTGCCAGCAGGGACCCCCGGGACAGAATATACGAGCAGTACTTC. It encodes CASRDPRDRIYEQYF.

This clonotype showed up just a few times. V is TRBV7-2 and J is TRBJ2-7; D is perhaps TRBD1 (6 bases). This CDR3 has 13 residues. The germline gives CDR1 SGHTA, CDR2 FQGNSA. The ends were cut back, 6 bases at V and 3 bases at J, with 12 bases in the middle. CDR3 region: CASSSDRSYEQYF. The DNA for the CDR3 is TGTGCCAGCAGTTCCGACAGGAGCTACGAGCAGTACTTC.

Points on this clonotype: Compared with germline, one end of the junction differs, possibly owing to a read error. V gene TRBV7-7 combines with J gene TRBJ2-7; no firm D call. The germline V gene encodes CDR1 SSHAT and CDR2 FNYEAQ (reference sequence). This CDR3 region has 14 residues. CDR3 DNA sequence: TGTGCTAGCAGCCCACGGCTTGACTCCTACGAGCAGTACTTC. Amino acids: CASSPRLDSYEQYF.

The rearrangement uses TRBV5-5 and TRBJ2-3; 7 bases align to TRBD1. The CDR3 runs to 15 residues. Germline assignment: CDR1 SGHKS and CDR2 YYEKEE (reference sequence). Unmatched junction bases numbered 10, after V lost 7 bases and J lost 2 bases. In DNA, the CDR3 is TGTGCCAGCCAATCACAGGGGATGGACACAGATACGCAGTATTTT. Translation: CASQSQGMDTDTQYF.

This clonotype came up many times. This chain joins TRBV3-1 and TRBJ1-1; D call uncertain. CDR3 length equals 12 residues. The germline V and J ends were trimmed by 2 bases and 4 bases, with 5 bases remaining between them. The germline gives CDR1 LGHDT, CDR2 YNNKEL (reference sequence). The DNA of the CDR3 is TGTGCCAGCAGCCAATCAGGCACTGAAGCTTTCTTT. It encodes CASSQSGTEAFF.

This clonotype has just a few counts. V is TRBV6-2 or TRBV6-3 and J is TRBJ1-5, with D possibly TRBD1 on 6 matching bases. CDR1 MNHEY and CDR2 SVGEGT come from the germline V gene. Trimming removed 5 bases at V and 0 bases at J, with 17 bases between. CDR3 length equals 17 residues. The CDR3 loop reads CASSRKNTGLSNQPQHF. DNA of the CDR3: TGTGCCAGCAGTCGTAAGAATACAGGGCTTAGCAATCAGCCCCAGCATTTT.

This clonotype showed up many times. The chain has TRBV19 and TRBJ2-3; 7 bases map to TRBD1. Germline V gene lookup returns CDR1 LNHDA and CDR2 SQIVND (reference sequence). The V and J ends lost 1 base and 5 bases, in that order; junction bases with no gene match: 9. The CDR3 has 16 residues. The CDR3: CASSIALTGHGDTQYF. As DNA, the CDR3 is TGTGCCAGTAGTATAGCCCTGACAGGGCATGGAGATACGCAGTATTTT.

CDR3 DNA: TGTGCCAGCAGCGTAGGGACAGGGGGATATACTGAAGCTTTCTTT. Translation gives CASSVGTGGYTEAFF. The J gene is TRBJ1-1, the V gene TRBV9; 10 nucleotides align to TRBD1. This CDR3 has 15 amino acids. J was trimmed by 5 bases and V by 0 bases; bases with no gene match: 4. Looked up from germline, CDR1 is SGDLS and CDR2 is YYNGEE.

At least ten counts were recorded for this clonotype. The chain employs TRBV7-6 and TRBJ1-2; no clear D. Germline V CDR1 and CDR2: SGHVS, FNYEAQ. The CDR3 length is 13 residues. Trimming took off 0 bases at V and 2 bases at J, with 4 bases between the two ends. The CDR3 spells CASSLAGNYGYTF. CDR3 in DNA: TGTGCCAGCAGCTTAGCTGGGAACTATGGCTACACCTTC.